This TCR beta chain appears in the sequencing data of a study of T cells in Graves' hyperthyroidism and ophthalmopathy. The source material, RNA transcripts, was used to amplify TCR beta CDR3 regions. With the HTBI primer set, the TCR CDR3 went through a first round of RT-PCR. TCRdb called the multiplex PCR reads again in MiXCR, with one record for every CDR3 protein. The profile shows roughly 700,000 distinct CDR3 sequences, about a third of them singletons. Trimming removed 6 bases from V and 0 bases from J, with 15 bases in between. This CDR3 has 16 amino acids. This TCR came from a woman aged 40 to 50 with Graves' hyperthyroidism. Sequencing was carried out using blood. The chain has TRBV12-3 or TRBV12-4 and TRBJ1-5; possibly TRBD1 for D (5 bases). The CDR3 DNA reads TGTGCCAGCAGCCCCTATCGACAGAATAGCAATCAGCCCCAGCATTTT. Its protein is CASSPYRQNSNQPQHF.